The 30 T cell receptor beta chains below come from one sample, sequenced in a study of T cells in localized non-small cell lung cancer. Produced via immunoSEQ multiplex PCR; TCRdb's table is partial and in-frame only. Of about 62,000 clones listed, roughly 81% are singletons. Material: PBMCs, obtained before any cancer treatment. The receptors were sampled from a man aged 35 to 70 with stage II lung adenocarcinoma.

The genes are TRBV9 and TRBJ1-1; tentatively, D is TRBD1 (6 bases). Trimming left V 0 bases short and J 6 bases short, with 15 bases between. The germline gives CDR1 SGDLS, CDR2 YYNGEE. CDR3 length equals 15 residues. The CDR3 sequence is CASSVDVAGVSEAFF. DNA for the CDR3: TGTGCCAGCAGCGTAGATGTGGCAGGGGTTTCTGAAGCTTTCTTT.

This clone was counted once. The chain uses TRBV5-6 and TRBJ1-3; a weak D match, TRBD1 (5 bases). CDR1 is SGHDT and CDR2 is YYEEEE in the germline V gene. V shed 3 bases and J shed 7 bases, with 8 bases lying between them. The CDR3 spans 12 residues. CDR3 protein: CASSSEGNTIYF. The CDR3 coding sequence is TGTGCCAGCAGCTCGGAGGGGAACACCATATATTTT.

This rearrangement joins TRBV2 to TRBJ2-2, with TRBD2 identical over 13 bases. V shed 6 bases, J shed 7 bases, and the junction held 8 bases outside the gene matches. The CDR3 has 16 residues. The germline V gene has CDR1 SNHLY and CDR2 FYNNEI. The CDR3 loop reads CASSPLAGGPIGELFF. The CDR3 nucleotides are TGTGCCAGCAGCCCACTAGCGGGAGGGCCTATCGGGGAGCTGTTTTTT.

The CDR3 protein is CASSSGTSGVGRRPDTQYF. The CDR3 coding sequence is TGTGCCAGCAGCTCAGGGACTAGCGGGGTGGGAAGGCGACCAGATACGCAGTATTTT. The chain employs TRBV7-3 and TRBJ2-3; the match to TRBD2 covers 13 bases. Unmatched junction bases numbered 14, after V lost 4 bases and J lost 4 bases. CDR3 length: 19 residues. The germline V gene encodes CDR1 SGHTA and CDR2 FQGTGA.

The chain has TRBV5-8 and TRBJ2-7; the D gene is possibly TRBD1 (5 bases). V gave up 2 bases and J gave up 1 base, with 7 bases separating them. Germline CDR1 is SGHTS and CDR2 is YDEGEE. The CDR3 consists of 13 residues. This chain's CDR3 is CASSFQGSYEQYF. For the CDR3, the DNA is TGTGCCAGCAGCTTTCAGGGTTCCTACGAGCAGTACTTC.

This clone was observed a handful of times. The rearrangement joins TRBV7-2 to TRBJ2-1, with 10 bases identical to TRBD2. This CDR3 contains 15 residues. J was trimmed by 7 bases and V by 5 bases; bases with no gene match: 8. Germline V CDR1 and CDR2: SGHTA, FQGNSA. This CDR3 reads CASSISGGLGNEQFF. The CDR3 DNA reads as TGTGCCAGCAGCATTAGCGGGGGGCTGGGTAATGAGCAGTTCTTC.

The rearrangement joins TRBV5-8 to TRBJ2-5, with D hard to call. V lost 1 base, J lost 5 bases, and 15 bases lay in between. The V gene's germline CDR1 is SGHTS and CDR2 YDEGEE. The length of the CDR3 is 15 residues. CDR3 coding DNA: TGTGCCAGCAGCTTGAACGGCAAACGCGGCGAGACCCAGTACTTC. Translation: CASSLNGKRGETQYF.

The chain uses TRBV10-3 and TRBJ2-1, with TRBD2 identical over 7 bases. After removal of 2 bases from V and 1 base from J, the junction contained 5 bases not matched to a gene. Looked up from germline, CDR1 is ENHRY and CDR2 is SYGVKD. The CDR3 extends over 16 amino acids. CDR3 amino acids: CAISEPGRGSYNEQFF. In nucleotides, the CDR3 is TGTGCCATCAGTGAGCCGGGGAGGGGTTCCTACAATGAGCAGTTCTTC.

This chain connects TRBV7-8 to TRBJ2-5; D is uncertain. V lost 0 bases and J lost 3, with 11 bases in between. This CDR3 spans 15 amino acids. Germline V gene sequence: CDR1 SGHVS, CDR2 FQNEAQ. The CDR3 is CASSLAWRREETQYF. Here the CDR3 DNA reads TGTGCCAGCAGCTTAGCCTGGCGTCGGGAAGAGACCCAGTACTTC.

The rearrangement links TRBV6-6 to TRBJ2-7, with 8 bases matching TRBD2. The ends lost 8 bases at V and 3 bases at J; junction bases unmatched: 9. CDR1 and CDR2 from the germline V gene are MNHNY and SVGAGI (reference sequence). The CDR3 loop spans 14 amino acids. For the CDR3, the DNA is TGTGCCAGCGCTTATAGCGGGACCCTCTACGAGCAGTACTTC. Translation gives CASAYSGTLYEQYF.

The chain has TRBV27 and TRBJ2-7; possible D gene TRBD1, 8 bases. V was clipped by 2 bases and J by 0 bases, with 17 bases between them. CDR3 size: 17 residues. Germline loops: CDR1 MNHEY, CDR2 SMNVEV (reference sequence). The CDR3 DNA is TGTGCCAGCAGTTTAAAACAGGGGGGGTTAAGCTCCTACGAGCAGTACTTC. Its protein product is CASSLKQGGLSSYEQYF.

The J gene is TRBJ2-7, the V gene TRBV10-1; perhaps TRBD1 as D (5 bases). V lost 4 bases and J lost 0, with 10 bases in between. The V gene's germline CDR1 is WNHNN and CDR2 SYGVQD (reference sequence). This CDR3 region has 14 residues. CDR3: CASSAGLPSYEQYF. CDR3 sequence (DNA): TGCGCCAGCAGTGCAGGGCTTCCCTCCTACGAGCAGTACTTC.

This chain uses TRBV7-9 with TRBJ2-5, with D perhaps TRBD2 (6 bases). CDR3 length: 12 residues. Between the trimmed V and J ends, which lost 5 bases and 7 bases, there was a span of 11 bases. Germline lookup yields CDR1 SEHNR and CDR2 FQNEAQ (reference sequence). The CDR3 nucleotides are TGTGCCAGCAGCCGGGACTTAGGGACCCAGTACTTC. The encoded protein is CASSRDLGTQYF.

This sequence joins TRBV30 and TRBJ1-6; TRBD1 matches 7 bases. This CDR3 region has 13 residues. Trimming at V came to 8 bases and at J to 10 bases, leaving 11 bases not matched to a gene. Germline CDR1 reads GTSNPN; CDR2 reads SVGIG (reference sequence). CDR3: CALEFQGESPLHF. As DNA, the CDR3 is TGTGCCCTGGAGTTCCAGGGGGAATCACCCCTCCACTTT.

The rearrangement joins TRBV7-9 to TRBJ2-5; 15 positions match TRBD2. Germline V CDR1 and CDR2: SEHNR, FQNEAQ (reference sequence). Losses at the gene ends were 3 bases for V and 3 bases for J; bases not matched to a gene: 2. The CDR3 contains 16 residues. CDR3 sequence reads: CASSFGLAGGKETQYF. CDR3 bases: TGTGCCAGCAGCTTCGGACTAGCGGGAGGGAAAGAGACCCAGTACTTC.

This clone was seen only a few times. This chain connects TRBV5-1 to TRBJ2-2, with D possibly being TRBD1 or TRBD2 (5 bases each). Between the trimmed V and J ends, which lost 2 bases and 7 bases, there was a span of 21 bases. Per germline, CDR1 SGHRS and CDR2 YFSETQ. This CDR3 is 17 amino acids long. The CDR3 loop is CASSFSRLTDGGGELFF. CDR3 sequence (DNA): TGCGCCAGCAGCTTCTCTCGCCTGACAGATGGGGGCGGGGAGCTGTTTTTT.

This clone was observed a single time. The chain links TRBV7-2 to TRBJ1-3; no firm D call. Trimming shortened V by 5 bases and J by 5 bases, and 7 bases separated the two germline ends. CDR1 is SGHTA and CDR2 is FQGNSA in the germline V gene. This CDR3 region has 12 residues. The DNA of the CDR3 is TGTGCCAGCAGCCCCCTGCGAAACACCATATATTTT. Translation gives CASSPLRNTIYF.

The V and J genes are TRBV5-1 and TRBJ2-1; D may be TRBD2 (6 bases). This CDR3 is built from 15 residues. V was cut by 4 bases and J by 2 bases, with 13 bases left in between. Germline CDR1 SGHRS, CDR2 YFSETQ. In DNA form, the CDR3 reads TGCGCCAGCAGCCCGGAGGGTCTACCCTACAATGAGCAGTTCTTC. Amino acid sequence: CASSPEGLPYNEQFF.

This chain uses TRBV29-1 with TRBJ2-5, with D unresolved. V shed 4 bases and J shed 2 bases, with 8 bases lying between them. The CDR3 length is 12 residues. Germline CDR1 reads SQVTM; CDR2 reads ANQGSEA. CDR3 sequence reads: CSVGIWQETQYF. The CDR3 DNA reads TGCAGCGTTGGAATTTGGCAAGAGACCCAGTACTTC.

This clone was seen only once. The V call is TRBV13, the J call TRBJ2-7, with TRBD2 matching over 14 bases. Germline CDR1 and CDR2: PRHDT and FYEKMQ (reference sequence). Trimming cost V 5 bases and J 10 bases; bases outside gene matches: 13. This CDR3 contains 16 residues. In nucleotides, the CDR3 is TGTGCCAGCAGCCTCCCAGGGACTAGCGGGAGCGCGAGACAGTACTTC. This encodes CASSLPGTSGSARQYF.

The chain joins TRBV30 to TRBJ1-2, with 7 bases matching TRBD1. From germline, CDR1 is GTSNPN and CDR2 SVGIG (reference sequence). After removal of 7 bases from V and 8 bases from J, the junction contained 7 bases not matched to a gene. CDR3 length: 11 amino acids. The CDR3 bases are TGTGCCTCCTCAGGGGGAGGAGGCTACACCTTC. It yields the protein CASSGGGGYTF.

The J gene is TRBJ1-5, the V gene TRBV7-2, with D hard to call. Germline assignment: CDR1 SGHTA and CDR2 FQGNSA. V was shortened by 4 bases and J by 6 bases, with 13 bases between the two germline ends. The CDR3 contains 14 residues. CDR3 protein: CASSSSFSSQPQHF. The CDR3 bases are TGTGCCAGCAGCTCGTCATTTTCGAGTCAGCCCCAGCATTTT. Filled out from reference TRBV7-2 and TRBJ1-5, the complete variable domain reads GAGVSQSPSNKVTEKGKDVELRCDPISGHTALYWYRQSLGQGLEFLIYFQGNSAPDKSGLPSDRFSAERTGGSVSTLTIQRTQQEDSAVYLCASSSSFSSQPQHFGDGTRLSIL.

This clone appeared a single time. Distinct nucleotide sequences in the sample also encode this CDR3. The chain joins TRBV27 to TRBJ2-3, with D perhaps TRBD2 (6 bases). Germline CDR1 MNHEY, CDR2 SMNVEV (reference sequence). CDR3 length: 13 amino acids. Trimming removed 6 bases from V and 5 bases from J, with 12 bases in between. Here the CDR3 DNA reads TGTGCCAGCAGAGCACTAGCAGGAGATACGCAGTATTTT. Protein sequence: CASRALAGDTQYF.

The chain carries TRBV28 and TRBJ2-1; 11 bases line up with TRBD2. CDR3 length: 13 amino acids. CDR1 is MDHEN and CDR2 is SYDVKM in the germline V gene. V shed 8 bases and J 10 bases; nucleotides not matched to a gene: 7. CDR3 sequence: CASLAGGPGEQFF. CDR3 nucleotide sequence: TGTGCCAGCTTAGCGGGAGGGCCGGGGGAGCAGTTCTTC. Supplemented by reference TRBV28 and TRBJ2-1, the full variable domain reads DVKVTQSSRYLVKRTGEKVFLECVQDMDHENMFWYRQDPGLGLRLIYFSYDVKMKEKGDIPEGYSVSREKKERFSLILESASTNQTSMYLCASLAGGPGEQFFGPGTRLTVL.

V gene TRBV30 combines with J gene TRBJ1-3; perhaps TRBD1 as D (5 bases). Trimming pared 7 bases from V and 14 bases from J, leaving 18 bases between. The CDR3 runs to 11 residues. Germline V gene sequence: CDR1 GTSNPN, CDR2 SVGIG (reference sequence). In nucleotides, the CDR3 is TGTGCCTCCTCTGGCCCCACGGGGGTATATTTT. It yields the protein CASSGPTGVYF.

This sequence joins TRBV5-4 and TRBJ2-7; TRBD1 matches at 7 bases. Looked up from germline, CDR1 is SGHNT and CDR2 is YYREEE (reference sequence). The CDR3 extends over 12 amino acids. Trimming cost V 4 bases and J 7 bases; bases outside gene matches: 5. The CDR3 spells CASSGDSQEQYF. The CDR3 DNA reads as TGTGCCAGCAGCGGGGACAGCCAAGAGCAGTACTTC.

V and J are TRBV13 and TRBJ2-3, with TRBD2 identical over 13 bases. V lost 5 bases to trimming and J lost 4 bases; unmatched junction nucleotides: 9. Looked up from germline, CDR1 is PRHDT and CDR2 is FYEKMQ (reference sequence). The CDR3 totals 17 residues. CDR3 protein: CASSPRGLAGRADTQYF. The CDR3 bases are TGTGCCAGCAGCCCCAGGGGACTAGCGGGACGGGCAGATACGCAGTATTTT.

The genes are TRBV28 and TRBJ2-7; a possible D gene is TRBD1 (5 bases). Trimming removed 1 base at V and 2 bases at J, with 9 bases between. CDR3 length equals 14 residues. Germline lookup yields CDR1 MDHEN and CDR2 SYDVKM. The CDR3 DNA follows: TGTGCCAGCAGTTTATCGGAGACAGCCTACGAGCAGTACTTC. It translates to CASSLSETAYEQYF.

The chain combines TRBV6-1 with TRBJ2-5; 8 bases are a match to TRBD1. With V trimmed by 1 base and J by 5 bases, 9 bases remained unmatched. The CDR3 covers 16 residues. Germline assignment: CDR1 MNHNS and CDR2 SASEGT. The CDR3 nucleotides read TGTGCCAGCAGTGAAGTGGCCCGGACAGGGTGGGAGACCCAGTACTTC. Its protein is CASSEVARTGWETQYF.

V gene TRBV6-4 combines with J gene TRBJ1-1; a possible D gene is TRBD1 (5 bases). The CDR3 consists of 13 residues. Trimming stripped 3 bases from V and 4 bases from J, with 9 bases between. Germline CDR1 MRHNA, CDR2 SNTAGT. CDR3: CASSEAGGTEAFF. In DNA form, the CDR3 reads TGTGCCAGCAGTGAGGCCGGGGGCACTGAAGCTTTCTTT.